A selection of T cell receptor beta chains follows, all from one sample in a study of blood T cells in healthy people across ages. MiXCR was run by TCRdb on the 5' RACE reads, yielding one entry per CDR3 protein. The data hold around 280,000 distinct CDR3 sequences, with roughly 26% observed a single time. The sequenced sample was blood. All receptors derive from a woman in her 70s in good health. CDR3s include the opening cysteine and the closing phenylalanine or tryptophan. Each record gives: V gene, D gene, J gene, clone size, CDR3 DNA, CDR3 protein. The D gene is left open where the match is weak. Expanded clones get a size class; other rows say once, few or many, or leave the size out.

V: TRBV3-1; D: TRBD1; J: TRBJ1-4; size: .; DNA: TGTGCCAGCAGCCTTGGACAGGGAAATCGAGAAAAACTGTTTTTT; CDR3: CASSLGQGNREKLFF
V: TRBV27; D: TRBD1; J: TRBJ1-5; size: few; DNA: TGTGCCAGCAGTTCTCTCCATGACAGGGGGCATCAGCCCCAGCATTTT; CDR3: CASSSLHDRGHQPQHF
V: TRBV2; D: .; J: TRBJ2-7; size: few; DNA: TGTGCCAGCAGTGAACGCGGGGCTATCTCCTACGAGCAGTACTTC; CDR3: CASSERGAISYEQYF
V: TRBV5-1; D: .; J: TRBJ2-1; size: .; DNA: TGCGCCAGCAGCTTCGCCTTGAGCTCCTACAATGAGCAGTTCTTC; CDR3: CASSFALSSYNEQFF
V: TRBV28; D: .; J: TRBJ2-7; size: .; DNA: TGTGCCAGCAGCGACATGTACGAGCAGTACTTC; CDR3: CASSDMYEQYF
V: TRBV4-3; D: .; J: TRBJ2-7; size: .; DNA: TGCGCCAGCAGCCAAGATCGGACGGGATTATCCTACGAGCAGTACTTC; CDR3: CASSQDRTGLSYEQYF
V: TRBV6-6; D: .; J: TRBJ2-7; size: few; DNA: TGTGCCAGCACAGTGCGTTTCGGCTACTACGAGCAGTACTTC; CDR3: CASTVRFGYYEQYF
V: TRBV28; D: .; J: TRBJ1-5; size: few; DNA: TGTGCCAGCTGGGATAGGGTCCAGCCCCAGCATTTT; CDR3: CASWDRVQPQHF
V: TRBV29-1; D: .; J: TRBJ2-3; size: few; DNA: TGCAGCGTTGCGATGGGGGGCAAAGATACGCAGTATTTT; CDR3: CSVAMGGKDTQYF
V: TRBV10-3; D: TRBD2; J: TRBJ2-2; size: .; DNA: TGTGCCATCAGGACCGGGACTAGCGGCAACACCGGGGAGCTGTTTTTT; CDR3: CAIRTGTSGNTGELFF
V: TRBV28; D: .; J: TRBJ1-6; size: few; DNA: TGTGCCAGCAGTTTTTCTAACCCCGTGGCCCTCCACTTT; CDR3: CASSFSNPVALHF
V: TRBV7-9; D: TRBD2; J: TRBJ2-1; size: once; DNA: TGTGCCAGCAGCTTAGAGGGCGGGAGGGCCTACAATGAGCAGTTCTTC; CDR3: CASSLEGGRAYNEQFF
V: TRBV24-1; D: TRBD2; J: TRBJ2-1; size: few; DNA: TGTGCCACCGCACGTGCGGGAGAAGAACGTGAGCAGTTCTTC; CDR3: CATARAGEEREQFF
V: TRBV20-1; D: .; J: TRBJ2-5; size: .; DNA: TGCAGTGCAAGTGGGCGGACCCAAGAGACCCAGTACTTC; CDR3: CSASGRTQETQYF
V: TRBV28; D: .; J: TRBJ1-6; size: few; DNA: TGTGCCAGCACTTCGCTCCACCCCTCACCCCTCCACTTT; CDR3: CASTSLHPSPLHF